This TCR beta chain was captured by sequencing in a study of T cells in Graves' hyperthyroidism and ophthalmopathy. The investigators amplified TCR beta CDR3 regions from RNA transcripts. Initially, a first-round RT-PCR of the TCR CDR3 employed the HTBI primer set. In TCRdb, the multiplex PCR reads were re-called with MiXCR into one record per CDR3 protein. The sample shows approximately 640,000 distinct CDR3 sequences, 15% to 20% of them seen only once. The germline gives CDR1 KGHSH, CDR2 LQKENI. This CDR3 contains 13 residues. V lost 3 bases, J lost 2 bases, and 8 bases lay in between. There are many counts of this clonotype.

The chain has TRBV18 and TRBJ2-7; D uncertain. The clonotype comes from a woman between 25 and 40 years old with Graves' hyperthyroidism. Sequencing was performed on blood. The CDR3, as DNA: TGTGCCAGCTCACCGGGCTTCGCCTACGAGCAGTACTTC. Translating gives CASSPGFAYEQYF.